One and the same sample provided the 21 T cell receptor beta chains below, sequenced in a study of T cells in women clearing cervical HPV infection (dated by TCRdb to 2017 to 2018). Libraries were built with the immunoSEQ multiplex PCR assay. TCRdb obtained this table from immuneACCESS and retained in-frame rearrangements with V and J assigned. These tables miss some clones; where compared with another copy, unresolved V genes account for less than half of the shortfall, and the remainder is unexplained. The sample table on file contains approximately 28,000 clones. 2.8% of the sample rests with the top ten. The sequenced material came from blood buffy coat. Receptors were obtained from a woman between 18 and 69 years old with a cervical HPV16 infection that either progressed to CIN3+ or cleared (not recorded which).

In the case of this clone: The read is 3 residues too short to cover the CDR3 end, so that end is filled in from the germline J gene. The chain is built from TRBV12-3 or TRBV12-4 and TRBJ2-3, with TRBD2 matching over 12 bases. Trimming removed 6 bases from V and 0 bases from J; junction bases left unmatched: 4. This CDR3 has 16 amino acids. The CDR3 bases that were read are TGTGCCAGCAGACTAGCGGGGGGTCCTAGCACAGATACG. This sequence encodes CASRLAGGPSTDT. The CDR3 as a whole reads CASRLAGGPSTDTQYF.

Worth noting for this clone: The read comes to an end 3 residues before the CDR3 does, leaving the germline J gene to fill in the end. The chain recombines TRBV29-1 with TRBJ2-1; possible D gene TRBD1, 6 bases. V was trimmed by 0 bases and J by 2 bases, leaving 14 bases between them. Germline CDR1 and CDR2: SQVTM and ANQGSEA. This CDR3 contains 16 residues. CDR3 bases read: TGCAGCGTTGAAGATCCGGCAGGGGAAACCTACAATGAG. Its protein is CSVEDPAGETYNE. In full, the CDR3 reads CSVEDPAGETYNEQFF.

A note on this clone: The same CDR3 also results from other DNA sequences found in this sample. The CDR3 sequence is CAWSGLSNYGYTF. Partial CDR3 DNA: TGTGCCTGGAGCGGTCTATCTAACTATGGC. The chain joins TRBV30 to TRBJ1-2; D not certain. The CDR3 extends 3 residues past the end of the read, so its final part is completed from the germline J gene. The length of the CDR3 is 13 residues. The V end was cut by 3 bases, the J end by 0 bases, with 8 bases between. CDR1 is GTSNPN and CDR2 is SVGIG in the germline V gene (reference sequence). Full variable domain (outside the CDR3, taken from reference TRBV30 and TRBJ1-2): SQTIHQWPATLVQPVGSPLSLECTVEGTSNPNLYWYRQAAGRGLQLLFYSVGIGQISSEVPQNLSASRPQDRQFILSSKKLLLSDSGFYLCAWSGLSNYGYTFGSGTRLTVV.

With respect to this clone: From the germline J gene comes the end of the CDR3, since the read stops 3 residues before it. The chain links TRBV10-3 to TRBJ2-5; 10 nucleotides line up with TRBD2. CDR1 ENHRY and CDR2 SYGVKD come from the germline V gene. V was clipped by 0 bases and J by 1 base; unmatched bases: 2. This CDR3 has 16 residues. This CDR3 is CAISESLAGTQETQYF. The DNA read from the CDR3 is TGTGCCATCAGTGAGTCACTAGCGGGGACCCAAGAGACC.

On this clone itself: The CDR3 is cut off 3 residues early in the read; its end comes from the germline J gene. The J gene is TRBJ2-3, the V gene TRBV27; no clear D gene. The length of the CDR3 is 8 residues. Trimming removed 10 bases from V and 8 bases from J, with 4 bases in between. The germline CDR1 and CDR2 sequences are MNHEY and SMNVEV (reference sequence). CDR3: CAIGTQYF. CDR3 DNA (partial): TGTGCCATCGGTACG.

As to this clone: Sequencing ends 3 residues short of the CDR3 end; the germline J gene provides the rest. V is TRBV7-9 and J is TRBJ2-1, with a possible D match to TRBD2 (5 bases). The CDR3 totals 13 residues. Germline lookup yields CDR1 SEHNR and CDR2 FQNEAQ (reference sequence). The germline V and J ends were trimmed by 3 bases and 9 bases, with 12 bases remaining between them. The CDR3: CASSLGAGGEQFF. The covered CDR3 bases are TGTGCCAGCAGCTTGGGTGCAGGAGGTGAG.

Turning to this clone: Read data end 3 residues before the CDR3 end; the end is taken from the germline J gene. The rearrangement uses TRBV18 and TRBJ2-7, with TRBD1 matching 10 bases. The germline V gene has CDR1 KGHSH and CDR2 LQKENI. V lost 1 base and J lost 3; bases outside the gene matches: 0. The CDR3 runs 14 residues. The CDR3 spells CASSPRDRGYEQYF. The CDR3 bases that were read are TGTGCCAGCTCACCACGGGACAGGGGCTACGAG.

As regards this clone: Coverage ceases 3 residues before the CDR3 finishes, and the germline J gene fills in the end. The chain employs TRBV9 and TRBJ2-3; 10 nucleotides align to TRBD2. V shed 1 base, J shed 0 bases, and the junction held 5 bases outside the gene matches. The CDR3 contains 17 residues. Germline V gene data show CDR1 as SGDLS and CDR2 as YYNGEE. The CDR3 is CASSVTSGVSSTDTQYF. CDR3 DNA, as far as it was read: TGTGCCAGCAGCGTAACTAGCGGGGTATCTAGCACAGATACG.

As regards this clone: The CDR3 end falls 3 residues outside the read, so it is completed with the germline J gene. The rearrangement uses TRBV20-1 and TRBJ1-1; 9 bases are a match to TRBD1. This CDR3 comprises 14 residues. Trimming cost V 3 bases and J 6 bases; bases outside gene matches: 8. Germline CDR1 DFQATT, CDR2 SNEGSKA (reference sequence). This CDR3 reads CSARTGQGKPEAFF. CDR3 DNA, as far as it was read: TGCAGTGCTAGGACGGGACAGGGTAAACCTGAA.

CDR3 sequence: CATSRQEYYNEQFF. The sequenced CDR3 bases are TGTGCCACCAGCAGACAGGAATACTACAATGAG. The chain combines TRBV15 with TRBJ2-1; D unclear. The sequenced fragment ends 3 residues before the CDR3 boundary, so the rest is inferred from the germline J gene. V shed 2 bases and J shed 3 bases, with 8 bases lying between them. The CDR3 loop spans 14 amino acids. Germline V lookup: CDR1 LNHNV, CDR2 YYDKDF (reference sequence).

With regard to this clone: Coverage ceases 3 residues before the CDR3 finishes, and the germline J gene fills in the end. V usage is TRBV19 and J usage is TRBJ2-3; 10 bases align to TRBD2. Germline CDR1 LNHDA, CDR2 SQIVND (reference sequence). J was trimmed by 6 bases and V by 2 bases; bases with no gene match: 5. The CDR3 contains 15 residues. The CDR3 region is CASSIRAGGRDTQYF. The CDR3 DNA, read in part, is TGTGCCAGTAGTATAAGAGCGGGGGGGCGGGATACG.

Of note for this clone: The read ends 3 residues before the CDR3 terminus; that terminus is restored from the germline J gene. This chain links TRBV24-1 with TRBJ1-5, with 8 bases identical to TRBD1. Trimming removed 4 bases from V and 3 bases from J; junction bases left unmatched: 7. The CDR3 loop spans 16 amino acids. Germline CDR1 reads KGHDR; CDR2 reads SFDVKD. The DNA read from the CDR3 is TGTGCCACCAGTGACGGGGACAGGTGGACCAATCAGCCC. Its protein product is CATSDGDRWTNQP. The entire CDR3 reads CATSDGDRWTNQPQHF.

Remarks on this clone: The sequenced fragment ends 3 residues before the CDR3 boundary, so the rest is inferred from the germline J gene. The chain has TRBV20-1 and TRBJ1-6, with a possible D match to TRBD1 (5 bases). The CDR3 is 16 residues long. Trimming removed 3 bases at V and 9 bases at J, with 21 bases between. Germline assignment: CDR1 DFQATT and CDR2 SNEGSKA (reference sequence). CDR3 protein: CSASPAPGGGSSPLHF. CDR3 DNA, as far as it was read: TGCAGTGCTAGCCCAGCACCCGGGGGAGGAAGTTCACCC.

With regard to this clone: The read halts 3 residues ahead of the CDR3 end, with the missing end drawn from the germline J gene. The V and J genes are TRBV19 and TRBJ2-5; possibly TRBD1 for D (5 bases). Germline CDR1 and CDR2: LNHDA and SQIVND (reference sequence). The CDR3 totals 13 residues. Trimming left V 3 bases short and J 4 bases short, with 9 bases between. CDR3: CASSMGRAETQYF. CDR3 bases read: TGTGCCAGTAGTATGGGCAGGGCAGAGACC.

Turning to this clone: The CDR3 end lies 3 residues beyond the end of the read and is filled in from the germline J gene. The chain combines TRBV5-4 with TRBJ2-5; weak D call: TRBD1 (5 bases). The germline V gene has CDR1 SGHNT and CDR2 YYREEE (reference sequence). Trimming stripped 4 bases from V and 4 bases from J, with 14 bases between. The CDR3 totals 14 residues. The CDR3 region is CASSPGAGRETQYF. The part of the CDR3 DNA that was read is TGTGCCAGCAGCCCCGGCGCAGGGCGAGAGACC. The full variable domain, in which reference TRBV5-4 and TRBJ2-5 provide the parts outside the CDR3, is ETGVTQSPTHLIKTRGQQVTLRCSSQSGHNTVSWYQQALGQGPQFIFQYYREEENGRGNFPPRFSGLQFPNYSSELNVNALELDDSALYLCASSPGAGRETQYFGPGTRLLVL.

On this clone: The DNA ends 3 residues before the CDR3 does, and the rest of the CDR3 is filled in from the germline J gene. The J gene is TRBJ1-1, the V gene TRBV29-1; the D is unclear. Trimming removed 4 bases from V and 5 bases from J, with 14 bases in between. Germline assignment: CDR1 SQVTM and CDR2 ANQGSEA. The CDR3 consists of 13 residues. CDR3 bases read: TGCAGCGTTGTAGATGGCATGATAACTGAA. Translated, it gives CSVVDGMITE. The entire CDR3 is CSVVDGMITEAFF.

In regard to this clone: The read falls 3 residues short of the CDR3 end, and the missing part is taken from the germline J gene. The chain is built from TRBV10-1 and TRBJ1-1; D is ambiguous. V was cut by 0 bases and J by 1 base, with 3 bases left in between. This CDR3 is 13 amino acids long. Per germline, CDR1 WNHNN and CDR2 SYGVQD (reference sequence). CDR3 bases read: TGCGCCAGCAGTGAGTCTCAGAACACTGAA. Protein product: CASSESQNTE. The CDR3 in full is CASSESQNTEAFF.

Comments on this clone: The CDR3 end falls 3 residues outside the read, so it is completed with the germline J gene. The chain uses TRBV12-5 and TRBJ2-5; D not certain. The CDR3 spans 11 residues. Germline values: CDR1 LGHNT, CDR2 FRNRAP. The V and J ends lost 3 bases and 4 bases respectively, with 3 bases between them. CDR3 region: CASGFRETQYF. Partial CDR3 DNA: TGTGCTAGTGGTTTCCGAGAGACC.

Notes on this clone: The read ends 3 residues before the CDR3 terminus; that terminus is restored from the germline J gene. V and J are TRBV10-3 and TRBJ1-2, with D possibly matching TRBD1 (5 bases). Looked up from germline, CDR1 is ENHRY and CDR2 is SYGVKD. V gave up 2 bases and J gave up 6 bases, with 13 bases separating them. The CDR3 sequence is 14 residues long. The covered CDR3 bases are TGTGCCATCAGTGAGACAGGAAGAGGAAATGGC. As protein: CAISETGRGNG. The full-length CDR3 reads as CAISETGRGNGYTF.

With respect to this clone: Read data end 3 residues before the CDR3 end; the end is taken from the germline J gene. The genes are TRBV20-1 and TRBJ2-1, with 8 bases fitting TRBD2. The CDR3 runs to 16 residues. Germline loops: CDR1 DFQATT, CDR2 SNEGSKA (reference sequence). V gave up 6 bases and J gave up 0 bases; unmatched junction bases: 10. The DNA read from the CDR3 is TGCAGTGCAATTAAGACTAGCGCGAGCTCCTACAATGAG. The encoded protein is CSAIKTSASSYNE. The entire CDR3 reads CSAIKTSASSYNEQFF.

To note about this clone: The read finishes 3 residues shy of the CDR3 end, and the germline J gene is used to complete it. This rearrangement joins TRBV7-6 to TRBJ1-2, with TRBD1 matching over 9 bases. Germline loops: CDR1 SGHVS, CDR2 FNYEAQ. CDR3 length equals 14 residues. The CDR3 here is CASSHPGQGNIYTF. The DNA read from the CDR3 is TGTGCCAGCAGTCATCCGGGACAGGGAAACATC.